The rows below give T cell receptor beta chains drawn from one sample of a study of lymphopenia after photon versus proton radiotherapy. Only in-frame clones appear in the TCRdb table, and some are missing; sequencing was by immunoSEQ multiplex PCR. This table has some 26,000 clones, roughly four fifths appearing once. Sequencing was performed on peripheral blood, taken from a patient treated with photon-based radiotherapy. Every receptor here comes from a woman in her forties or fifties with pancreatic cancer. Both conserved end residues are part of each CDR3. A D gene is named only where the DNA matches it firmly. Not every row has a clone size; where given, it reads once, few, many or a size class.

j_call	d_call	clone_size	v_call	cdr3_aa	cdr3_nt
TRBJ2-7	.	.	TRBV5-1	CASSFLGDRVYEQYF	TGCGCCAGCAGCTTTCTGGGAGATAGGGTCTACGAGCAGTACTTC
TRBJ2-1	.	.	TRBV29-1	CSVVRDEDYNEQFF	TGCAGCGTTGTTCGGGACGAGGATTACAATGAGCAGTTCTTC
TRBJ2-3	TRBD2	once	TRBV10-3	CAISESTSGTDTQYF	TGTGCCATCAGTGAGTCGACTAGCGGGACAGATACGCAGTATTTT
TRBJ2-2	.	.	TRBV7-3	CASSLGGEAGELFF	TGTGCCAGCAGCTTGGGCGGGGAGGCCGGGGAGCTGTTTTTT
TRBJ1-4	.	.	TRBV6-5	CASRDPFREKLFF	TGTGCCAGCAGGGACCCCTTTCGGGAAAAACTGTTTTTT
TRBJ2-2	.	.	TRBV4-3	CASSQANFGELFF	TGCGCCAGCAGCCAGGCCAACTTCGGGGAGCTGTTTTTT
TRBJ1-2	.	.	TRBV11-2	CASSRTTQVGGYTF	TGTGCCAGCAGCCGTACGACCCAGGTGGGGGGCTACACCTTC
TRBJ2-7	.	.	TRBV11-2	CASSLGQFPTYEQYF	TGTGCCAGCAGCTTAGGGCAGTTCCCTACCTACGAGCAGTACTTC
TRBJ2-1	.	.	TRBV6-1	CASSDDYSYNEQFF	TGTGCCAGCAGTGACGACTACTCCTACAATGAGCAGTTCTTC
TRBJ2-1	TRBD2	.	TRBV19	CASSITSGGSNEQFF	TGTGCCAGTAGTATAACTAGCGGAGGCAGTAATGAGCAGTTCTTC
TRBJ1-1	.	.	TRBV5-8	CASSYDGNTEAFF	TGTGCCAGCAGCTACGACGGGAACACTGAAGCTTTCTTT
TRBJ1-5	.	few	TRBV19	CASSMRQALGDQPQHF	TGTGCCAGTAGTATGAGACAGGCCCTTGGGGATCAGCCCCAGCATTTT
TRBJ1-2	.	.	TRBV6-6	CASSYSRGTQQGYTF	TGTGCCAGCAGTTACTCGAGAGGGACACAGCAGGGCTACACCTTC
TRBJ1-5	.	few	TRBV7-2	CASSSQVNQPQHF	TGTGCCAGCAGCTCACAGGTGAATCAGCCCCAGCATTTT
TRBJ2-2	TRBD2	.	TRBV7-8	CASSLLSGGRGTGELFF	TGTGCCAGCAGCTTACTATCGGGCGGGAGGGGCACCGGGGAGCTGTTTTTT
TRBJ2-7	.	.	TRBV4-3	CASSQVHGSSYEQYF	TGCGCCAGCAGCCAAGTTCATGGTAGCTCCTACGAGCAGTACTTC
TRBJ1-1	.	few	TRBV7-8	CASSLGAGALEAFF	TGTGCCAGCAGCTTAGGGGCGGGGGCACTAGAAGCTTTCTTT
TRBJ2-3	.	.	TRBV13	CASSTGTDTQYF	TGTGCCAGCAGCACAGGGACAGATACGCAGTATTTT
TRBJ2-1	.	.	TRBV9	CASSVTNEQFF	TGTGCCAGCAGCGTAACCAATGAGCAGTTCTTC
TRBJ1-1	.	.	TRBV30	CAWAGEVVTGTEAFF	TGTGCCTGGGCCGGGGAGGTCGTGACTGGGACTGAAGCTTTCTTT
TRBJ1-4	.	.	TRBV18	CASSPAGSEKLFF	TGTGCCAGCTCACCCGCTGGGAGCGAAAAACTGTTTTTT
TRBJ2-1	TRBD2	few	TRBV29-1	CSVEGTSGWSGSYNEQFF	TGCAGCGTTGAAGGGACTAGCGGGTGGTCTGGCTCCTACAATGAGCAGTTCTTC
TRBJ2-7	TRBD1	.	TRBV19	CASSNNRGAEQYF	TGTGCCAGTAGTAATAACAGGGGAGCCGAGCAGTACTTC
TRBJ1-1	TRBD1	.	TRBV28	CASSFLLTGEFNTEAFF	TGTGCCAGCAGTTTCCTATTGACAGGGGAATTTAACACTGAAGCTTTCTTT
TRBJ2-7	TRBD1	.	TRBV29-1	CSARTGGRDEQYF	TGCAGCGCCCGGACAGGGGGCAGGGACGAGCAGTACTTC
TRBJ2-3	TRBD1	once	TRBV6-4	CASSADRGDTQYF	TGTGCCAGCAGTGCAGACAGGGGTGATACGCAGTATTTT
TRBJ1-4	.	.	TRBV11-2	CASSLRTTNEKLFF	TGTGCCAGCAGCTTACGAACAACTAATGAAAAACTGTTTTTT
TRBJ2-7	.	.	TRBV2	CASADRGSYEQYF	TGTGCCAGCGCAGATAGGGGCTCCTACGAGCAGTACTTC
TRBJ2-3	TRBD2	few	TRBV5-1	CASAPASGSSTDTQYF	TGCGCCAGCGCCCCGGCTAGCGGATCTAGCACAGATACGCAGTATTTT
TRBJ2-1	.	.	TRBV6-5	CATREGGINEQFF	TGTGCCACCCGCGAGGGGGGAATCAATGAGCAGTTCTTC
TRBJ2-1	TRBD2	.	TRBV28	CASINAGGSYNEQFF	TGTGCCAGCATCAACGCGGGAGGGTCCTACAATGAGCAGTTCTTC
TRBJ2-1	TRBD2	.	TRBV11-2	CASSSEGGSYQFF	TGTGCCAGCAGCTCCGAGGGCGGGAGTTACCAGTTCTTC
TRBJ2-5	.	.	TRBV7-9	CASSLSDSHQYF	TGTGCCAGCAGCTTAAGTGACTCCCACCAGTACTTC
TRBJ2-7	.	.	TRBV27	CASSLQQGRTYEQYF	TGTGCCAGCAGTCTCCAACAGGGTAGGACCTACGAGCAGTACTTC
TRBJ2-3	.	.	TRBV15	CATSRDQDLYF	TGTGCCACCAGCAGAGATCAAGACCTCTATTTT
TRBJ2-7	TRBD2	.	TRBV5-1	CASSSGLAGGYEQYF	TGCGCCAGCAGCTCGGGACTAGCGGGAGGTTACGAGCAGTACTTC
TRBJ1-5	TRBD1	.	TRBV30	CAWARVDRDNPPQHF	TGTGCCTGGGCTCGGGTGGACAGGGACAATCCGCCCCAGCATTTT
TRBJ1-2	.	.	TRBV5-1	CASSLEGSYGYTF	TGCGCCAGCAGCTTGGAAGGGAGCTATGGCTACACCTTC
TRBJ1-2	.	once	TRBV6-5	CASSYDKRYGYTF	TGTGCCAGCAGTTACGATAAGCGCTATGGCTACACCTTC
TRBJ2-7	.	.	TRBV2	CASSDRLPPYEQYF	TGTGCCAGCAGTGACCGGCTTCCGCCCTACGAGCAGTACTTC
TRBJ2-1	.	.	TRBV5-3	CARSRLEASSYNEQFF	TGTGCCAGAAGCCGGTTGGAGGCGAGCTCCTACAATGAGCAGTTCTTC
TRBJ2-7	.	few	TRBV14	CASSQVWDREQYF	TGTGCCAGCAGCCAAGTTTGGGACCGGGAGCAGTACTTC
TRBJ1-1	.	.	TRBV5-8	CASSLWQGDTEAFF	TGTGCCAGCAGCTTATGGCAGGGTGACACTGAAGCTTTCTTT